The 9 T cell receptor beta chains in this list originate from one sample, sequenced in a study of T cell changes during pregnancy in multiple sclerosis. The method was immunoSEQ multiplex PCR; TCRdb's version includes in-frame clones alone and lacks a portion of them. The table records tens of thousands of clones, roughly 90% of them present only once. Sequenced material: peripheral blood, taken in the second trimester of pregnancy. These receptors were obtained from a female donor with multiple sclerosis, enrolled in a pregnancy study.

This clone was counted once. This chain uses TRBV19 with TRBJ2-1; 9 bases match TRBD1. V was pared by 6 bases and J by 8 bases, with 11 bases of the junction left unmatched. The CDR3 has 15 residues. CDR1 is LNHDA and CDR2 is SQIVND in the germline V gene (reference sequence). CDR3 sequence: CASRDPGQGMDEQFF. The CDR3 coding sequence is TGTGCCAGTAGGGACCCGGGACAGGGCATGGATGAGCAGTTCTTC.

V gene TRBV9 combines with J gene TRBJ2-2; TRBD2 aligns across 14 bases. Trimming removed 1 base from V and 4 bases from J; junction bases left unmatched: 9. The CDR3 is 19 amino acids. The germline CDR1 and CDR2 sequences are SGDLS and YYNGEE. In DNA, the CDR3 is TGTGCCAGCAGCGTACTGGAGGGACTAGCGGGAGTCGGCACCGGGGAGCTGTTTTTT. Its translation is CASSVLEGLAGVGTGELFF.

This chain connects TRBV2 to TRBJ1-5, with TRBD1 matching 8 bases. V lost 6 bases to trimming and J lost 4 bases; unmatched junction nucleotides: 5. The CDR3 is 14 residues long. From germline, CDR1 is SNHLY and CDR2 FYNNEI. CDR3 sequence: CASRPTGENQPQHF. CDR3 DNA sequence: TGTGCCAGCAGACCGACAGGGGAAAATCAGCCCCAGCATTTT.

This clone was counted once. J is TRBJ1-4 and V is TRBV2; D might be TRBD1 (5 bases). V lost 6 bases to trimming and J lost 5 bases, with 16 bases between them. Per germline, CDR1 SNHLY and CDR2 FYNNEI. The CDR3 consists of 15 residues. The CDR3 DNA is TGTGCCAGCAGGCCGTTGGGGACTGAAAATGAAAAACTGTTTTTT. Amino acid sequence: CASRPLGTENEKLFF.

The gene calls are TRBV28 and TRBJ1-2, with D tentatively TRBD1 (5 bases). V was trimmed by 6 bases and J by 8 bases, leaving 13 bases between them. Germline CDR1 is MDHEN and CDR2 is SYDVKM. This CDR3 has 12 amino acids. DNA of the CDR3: TGTGCCAGCAGGGGGGGGGAGGCCGGCTACACCTTC. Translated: CASRGGEAGYTF.

This chain's CDR3 is CASSPDSVSYEQYF. CDR3 nucleotides: TGTGCCAGCAGCCCGGATAGCGTCTCCTACGAGCAGTACTTC. The J gene is TRBJ2-7, the V gene TRBV7-9; D possibly corresponds to TRBD2 (5 bases). V was pared by 5 bases and J by 0 bases, with 11 bases between. The length of the CDR3 is 14 residues. Germline V gene lookup returns CDR1 SEHNR and CDR2 FQNEAQ (reference sequence).

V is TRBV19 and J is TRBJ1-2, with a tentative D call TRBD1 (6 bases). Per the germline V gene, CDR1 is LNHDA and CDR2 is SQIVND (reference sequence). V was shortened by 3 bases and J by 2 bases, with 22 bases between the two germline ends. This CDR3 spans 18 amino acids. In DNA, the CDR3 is TGTGCCAGTAGTATCAAAACTTTTCGGGACACTATGAACTATGGCTACACCTTC. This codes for CASSIKTFRDTMNYGYTF.

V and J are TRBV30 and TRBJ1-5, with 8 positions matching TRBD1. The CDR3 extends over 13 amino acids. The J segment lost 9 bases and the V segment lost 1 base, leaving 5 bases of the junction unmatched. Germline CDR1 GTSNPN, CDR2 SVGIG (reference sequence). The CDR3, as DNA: TGTGCCTGGAGTGACAGGGGGTTAGGGCCCCAGCATTTT. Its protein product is CAWSDRGLGPQHF.

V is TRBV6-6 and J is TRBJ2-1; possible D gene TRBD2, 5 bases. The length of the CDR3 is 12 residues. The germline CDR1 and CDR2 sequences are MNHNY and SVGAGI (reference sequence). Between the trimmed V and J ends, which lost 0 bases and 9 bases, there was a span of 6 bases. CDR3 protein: CASSYSEGEQFF. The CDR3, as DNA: TGTGCCAGCAGTTACTCCGAGGGTGAGCAGTTCTTC.